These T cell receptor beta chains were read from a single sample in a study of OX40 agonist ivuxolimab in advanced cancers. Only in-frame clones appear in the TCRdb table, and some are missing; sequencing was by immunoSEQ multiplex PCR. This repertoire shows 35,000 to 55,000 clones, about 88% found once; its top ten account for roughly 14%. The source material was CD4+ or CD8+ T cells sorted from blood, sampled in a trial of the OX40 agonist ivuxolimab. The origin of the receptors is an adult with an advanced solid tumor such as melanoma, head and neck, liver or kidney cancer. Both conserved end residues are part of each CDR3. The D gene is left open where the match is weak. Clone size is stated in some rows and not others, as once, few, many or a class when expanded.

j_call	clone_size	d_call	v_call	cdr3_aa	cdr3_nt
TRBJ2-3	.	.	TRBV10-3	CAIKELQSSTDTQYF	TGTGCCATCAAGGAACTCCAGTCTAGCACAGATACGCAGTATTTT
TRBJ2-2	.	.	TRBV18	CASSPGANTGELFF	TGTGCCAGCTCACCAGGGGCGAACACCGGGGAGCTGTTTTTT
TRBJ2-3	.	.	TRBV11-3	CASSGHTDTQYF	TGTGCCAGCAGCGGACACACAGATACGCAGTATTTT
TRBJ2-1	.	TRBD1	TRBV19	CASSIRDRANNEQFF	TGTGCCAGTAGTATCCGGGACAGGGCAAACAATGAGCAGTTCTTC
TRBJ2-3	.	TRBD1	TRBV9	CASSGAGDRGYTDTQYF	TGTGCCAGCAGCGGCGCGGGGGACAGGGGCTACACAGATACGCAGTATTTT
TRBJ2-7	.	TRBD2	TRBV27	CASSTTSGGMYEQYF	TGTGCCAGCAGTACCACCTCGGGGGGGATGTACGAGCAGTACTTC
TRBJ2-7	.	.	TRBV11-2	CASSLVSRASYEQYF	TGTGCCAGCAGCTTAGTTTCCAGGGCATCCTACGAGCAGTACTTC
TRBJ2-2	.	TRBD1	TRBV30	CAWRQQGAIGELFF	TGTGCCTGGAGACAACAGGGGGCTATCGGGGAGCTGTTTTTT
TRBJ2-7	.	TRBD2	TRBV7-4	CASSLDLAGAPYEQYF	TGTGCCAGCAGCTTAGACCTAGCGGGAGCCCCCTACGAGCAGTACTTC
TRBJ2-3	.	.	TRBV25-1	CASSEEGSTDTQYF	TGTGCCAGCAGTGAGGAGGGGTCCACAGATACGCAGTATTTT
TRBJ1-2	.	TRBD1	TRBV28	CASSRVTGYYGYTF	TGTGCCAGCAGCCGCGTGACAGGGTATTATGGCTACACCTTC
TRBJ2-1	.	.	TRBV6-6	CASTMGGAEQFF	TGTGCCAGCACCATGGGGGGGGCTGAGCAGTTCTTC
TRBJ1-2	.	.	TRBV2	CASTAGTPYYGYTF	TGTGCCAGCACCGCAGGTACCCCTTACTATGGCTACACCTTC
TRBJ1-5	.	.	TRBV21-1	CASSKRTGEDGNQPQHF	TGTGCCAGCAGCAAACGAACAGGGGAGGATGGCAATCAGCCCCAGCATTTT
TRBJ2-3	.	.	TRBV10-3	CAISEPPGGTQYF	TGTGCCATCAGTGAGCCCCCAGGGGGGACGCAGTATTTT
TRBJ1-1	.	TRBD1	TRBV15	CATSAWTGAEAFF	TGTGCCACCAGCGCCTGGACAGGGGCTGAAGCTTTCTTT
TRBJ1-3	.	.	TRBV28	CASSYLGGFSGNTIYF	TGTGCCAGCAGTTATCTCGGCGGGTTCTCTGGAAACACCATATATTTT
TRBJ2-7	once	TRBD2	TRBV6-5	CASLRLAYEQYF	TGTGCCAGCCTGCGACTAGCGTACGAGCAGTACTTC
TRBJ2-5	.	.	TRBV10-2	CASSESGWTQYF	TGCGCCAGCAGTGAGTCGGGTTGGACCCAGTACTTC
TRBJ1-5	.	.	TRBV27	CASRDTPNQPQHF	TGTGCCAGCCGAGATACACCGAATCAGCCCCAGCATTTT
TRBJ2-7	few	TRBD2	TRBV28	CASNPVAGTPWYEQYF	TGTGCCAGCAACCCTGTAGCGGGAACCCCTTGGTACGAGCAGTACTTC
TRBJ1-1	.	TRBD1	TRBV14	CASSTRGGTGPEAFF	TGTGCCAGCAGCACCAGAGGGGGCACGGGGCCTGAAGCTTTCTTT
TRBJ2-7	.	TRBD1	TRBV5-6	CASSSTDRVSSYEQYF	TGTGCCAGCAGCTCTACCGACAGGGTGAGCTCCTACGAGCAGTACTTC
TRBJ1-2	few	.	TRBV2	CASSLGDIGYGYTF	TGTGCCAGCAGTTTGGGGGATATCGGCTATGGCTACACCTTC
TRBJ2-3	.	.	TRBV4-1	CASSQEVGSTDTQYF	TGCGCCAGCAGCCAAGAGGTTGGGTCCACAGATACGCAGTATTTT
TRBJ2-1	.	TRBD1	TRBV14	CASSQQVVRGRDQFF	TGTGCCAGCAGCCAACAGGTGGTCAGGGGGCGCGATCAGTTCTTC
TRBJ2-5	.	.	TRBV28	CASSLIARQETQYF	TGTGCCAGCAGCTTAATTGCCCGGCAAGAGACCCAGTACTTC
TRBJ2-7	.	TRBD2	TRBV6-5	CASSYSGGGSYEQYF	TGTGCCAGCAGTTACTCGGGCGGGGGCTCCTACGAGCAGTACTTC
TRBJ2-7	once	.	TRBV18	CASSPTGWGPYEQYF	TGTGCCAGCTCACCGACGGGTTGGGGTCCCTACGAGCAGTACTTC
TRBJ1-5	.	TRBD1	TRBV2	CASSRDRAQYSNQPQHF	TGTGCCAGCAGCCGGGACAGGGCCCAGTATAGCAATCAGCCCCAGCATTTT
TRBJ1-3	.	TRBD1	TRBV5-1	CASRRQTGGNGNTIYF	TGCGCCAGCAGACGTCAGACAGGGGGTAATGGAAACACCATATATTTT
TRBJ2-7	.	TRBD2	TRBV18	CASSQTLAGRYEQYF	TGTGCCAGCTCCCAGACACTAGCGGGCCGATACGAGCAGTACTTC
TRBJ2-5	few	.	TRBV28	CASSLVGTGRQETQYF	TGTGCCAGCAGTTTAGTTGGTACAGGAAGACAAGAGACCCAGTACTTC